This TCR beta chain was found in a study of cytomegalovirus exposure and HLA in healthy donors. Amplification used 60 Vbeta primers and 13 Jbeta primers. Repertoires were generated with immunoSEQ multiplex PCR, while TCRdb's copy carries only in-frame clones and drops some. The sample includes some 190,000 clones, around a tenth of them seen just once. Study outcomes and limitations: Across donors, most TCRs were seen rarely, yet some public ones were widespread.

V lost 0 bases to trimming and J lost 2 bases, with 8 bases between them. Per the germline V gene, CDR1 is SGDLS and CDR2 is YYNGEE. The CDR3 sequence is 14 residues long. This clone was observed a few times. Its antigen is not identified. This chain joins TRBV9 and TRBJ1-2; D uncertain. This clonotype was obtained from a woman aged 25 to 39 in good health and CMV-seropositive. The sample was PBMCs. The CDR3 DNA is TGTGCCAGCAGCGTAGTAGACGGGAACTATGGCTACACCTTC. It encodes CASSVVDGNYGYTF.